The 11 T cell receptor beta chains listed next were all sequenced from one sample in a study of human T cells and chemical hapten exposure. The starting material, unfractionated whole blood, was used for total RNA extraction. Via MiXCR, TCRdb re-called the 5' RACE reads, giving one row per CDR3 protein. The table includes 110,000 or so distinct CDR3 sequences, 15% to 20% detected once. The receptors here all came from a human donor in good health.

The chain combines TRBV9 with TRBJ1-2, with D possibly matching TRBD1 (5 bases). The germline V and J ends were trimmed by 4 bases and 4 bases, with 17 bases remaining between them. Germline V lookup: CDR1 SGDLS, CDR2 YYNGEE. This CDR3 is 15 amino acids long. CDR3 DNA: TGTGCCAGCAGCCCCCGATTGGACACTCGCTATGGCTACACCTTC. Protein product: CASSPRLDTRYGYTF.

This clonotype turned up a few times. CDR3 loop: CASSLAGDLYEQYF. The CDR3, as DNA: TGCGCCAGCAGCCTAGCGGGGGACCTCTACGAGCAGTACTTC. The chain recombines TRBV5-1 with TRBJ2-7; 10 bases match TRBD2. This CDR3 contains 14 residues. CDR1 SGHRS and CDR2 YFSETQ come from the germline V gene. The ends lost 4 bases at V and 3 bases at J; junction bases unmatched: 4.

Comments on this clonotype: This clone may be a read error of a much larger clone one base away. The genes are TRBV20-1 and TRBJ1-3, with D hard to call. The length of the CDR3 is 12 residues. The germline gives CDR1 DFQATT, CDR2 SNEGSKA (reference sequence). DNA of the CDR3: TGCAGTGCTCAGTTCTCTAGAAACACCATATATTTT. The encoded protein is CSAQFSRNTIYF.

This sequence joins TRBV9 and TRBJ2-1, with 8 bases fitting TRBD1. V lost 3 bases, J lost 3 bases, and 2 bases stayed unmatched. This CDR3 region has 14 residues. The germline CDR1 and CDR2 sequences are SGDLS and YYNGEE. Written as DNA, the CDR3 is TGTGCCAGCAGCGGGGGACAGGTCTACAATGAGCAGTTCTTC. Translating it yields CASSGGQVYNEQFF.

The gene calls are TRBV7-2 and TRBJ2-3; the match to TRBD2 covers 8 bases. Trimming removed 5 bases from V and 0 bases from J; junction bases left unmatched: 4. Germline CDR1 reads SGHTA; CDR2 reads FQGNSA. The CDR3 sequence is 15 residues long. CDR3 DNA sequence: TGTGCCAGCAGCCCAGCGGGGGTAAGCACAGATACGCAGTATTTT. Translated: CASSPAGVSTDTQYF.

The chain joins TRBV29-1 to TRBJ1-5, with 9 bases lining up with TRBD1. The CDR3 sequence is 14 residues long. V shed 5 bases, J shed 6 bases, and the junction held 8 bases outside the gene matches. Germline lookup yields CDR1 SQVTM and CDR2 ANQGSEA. This chain's CDR3 is CSVLTGGRGQPQHF. DNA for the CDR3: TGCAGCGTTCTCACAGGGGGCAGAGGTCAGCCCCAGCATTTT.

The CDR3: CASSWDSRTTDTQYF. The CDR3 coding sequence is TGTGCCAGCAGCTGGGACTCACGAACCACAGATACGCAGTATTTT. The chain links TRBV14 to TRBJ2-3; D is perhaps TRBD2 (6 bases). The CDR3 runs 15 residues. Between the trimmed V and J ends, which lost 5 bases and 2 bases, there was a span of 14 bases. Germline-derived CDR1 and CDR2 are SGHDN and FVKESK.

This clonotype is a singleton in its sample. The V and J genes are TRBV6-2 or TRBV6-3 and TRBJ2-7; the match to TRBD1 covers 9 bases. The CDR3 runs to 16 residues. After removal of 4 bases from V and 4 bases from J, the junction contained 11 bases not matched to a gene. Germline values: CDR1 MNHEY, CDR2 SVGEGT. The chain's CDR3 is CASSSLARDRDYEQYF. CDR3 coding DNA: TGTGCCAGCAGTTCCCTTGCCCGGGACAGGGATTACGAGCAGTACTTC.

This clonotype showed up just a few times. J is TRBJ2-5 and V is TRBV10-3; no firm D call. Trimming stripped 3 bases from V and 1 base from J, with 9 bases between. The CDR3 loop spans 14 amino acids. Germline V lookup: CDR1 ENHRY, CDR2 SYGVKD. The CDR3 region is CAISEGSGQETQYF. The CDR3 nucleotides read TGTGCCATCAGTGAAGGTTCAGGCCAAGAGACCCAGTACTTC.

This rearrangement joins TRBV29-1 to TRBJ1-1, with TRBD1 as a possible D gene (6 bases). Deletions cut 4 bases from V and 4 bases from J, with 16 bases between. Germline V CDR1 and CDR2: SQVTM, ANQGSEA. The CDR3 is 14 residues long. The CDR3, as DNA: TGCAGCGTTGGGGGGGCGGGGACGGTCACTGAAGCTTTCTTT. Amino acids: CSVGGAGTVTEAFF.

This clonotype came up a few times. The chain employs TRBV20-1 and TRBJ2-7; possible D gene TRBD2, 6 bases. CDR1 is DFQATT and CDR2 is SNEGSKA in the germline V gene (reference sequence). Trimming shortened V by 4 bases and J by 1 base, and 17 bases separated the two germline ends. The CDR3 loop spans 15 amino acids. CDR3 nucleotide sequence: TGCAGTGCTATGGGGGGAAGGACATATTCCTACGAGCAGTACTTC. This sequence encodes CSAMGGRTYSYEQYF.